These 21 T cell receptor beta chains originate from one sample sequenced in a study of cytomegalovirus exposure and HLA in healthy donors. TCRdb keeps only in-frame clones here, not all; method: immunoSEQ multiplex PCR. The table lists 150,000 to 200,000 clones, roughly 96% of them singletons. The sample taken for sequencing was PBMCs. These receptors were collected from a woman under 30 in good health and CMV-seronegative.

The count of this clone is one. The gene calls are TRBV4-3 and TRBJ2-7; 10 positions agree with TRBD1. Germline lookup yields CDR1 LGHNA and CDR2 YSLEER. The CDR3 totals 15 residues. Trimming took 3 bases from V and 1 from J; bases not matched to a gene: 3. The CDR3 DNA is TGCGCCAGCAGCCAGCGGGACAGGGGATCCTACGAGCAGTACTTC. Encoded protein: CASSQRDRGSYEQYF.

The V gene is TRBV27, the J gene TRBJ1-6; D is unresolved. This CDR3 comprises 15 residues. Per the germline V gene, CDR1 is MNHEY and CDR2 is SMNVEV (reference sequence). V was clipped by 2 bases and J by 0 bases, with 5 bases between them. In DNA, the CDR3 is TGTGCCAGCAGTTTAGCAGGCTCCTATAATTCACCCCTCCACTTT. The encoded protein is CASSLAGSYNSPLHF.

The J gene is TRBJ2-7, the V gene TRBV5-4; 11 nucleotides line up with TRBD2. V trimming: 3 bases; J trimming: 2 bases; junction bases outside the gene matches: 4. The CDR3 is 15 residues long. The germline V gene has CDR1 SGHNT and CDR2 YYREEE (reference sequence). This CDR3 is CASSSTSGATYEQYF. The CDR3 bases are TGTGCCAGCAGCTCGACTAGCGGGGCGACCTACGAGCAGTACTTC.

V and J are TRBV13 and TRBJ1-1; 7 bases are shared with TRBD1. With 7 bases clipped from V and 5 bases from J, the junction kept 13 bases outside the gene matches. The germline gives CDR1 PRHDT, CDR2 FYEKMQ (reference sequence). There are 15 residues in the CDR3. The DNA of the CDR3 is TGTGCCAGCACCCCAAGAAAGACAGGGACAACTGAAGCTTTCTTT. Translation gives CASTPRKTGTTEAFF.

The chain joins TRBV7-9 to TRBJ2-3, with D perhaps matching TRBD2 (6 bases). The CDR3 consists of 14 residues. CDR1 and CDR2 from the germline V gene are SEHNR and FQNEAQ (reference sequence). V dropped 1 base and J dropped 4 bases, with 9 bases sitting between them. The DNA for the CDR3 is TGTGCCAGCAGCTTAGGGGGGGTTCCAGATACGCAGTATTTT. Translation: CASSLGGVPDTQYF.

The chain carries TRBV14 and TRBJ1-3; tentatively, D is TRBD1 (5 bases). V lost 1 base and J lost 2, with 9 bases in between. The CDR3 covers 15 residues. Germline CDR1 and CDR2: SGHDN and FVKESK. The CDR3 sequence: CASSQVGGTGNTIYF. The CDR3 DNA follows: TGTGCCAGCAGCCAAGTCGGGGGAACTGGAAACACCATATATTTT.

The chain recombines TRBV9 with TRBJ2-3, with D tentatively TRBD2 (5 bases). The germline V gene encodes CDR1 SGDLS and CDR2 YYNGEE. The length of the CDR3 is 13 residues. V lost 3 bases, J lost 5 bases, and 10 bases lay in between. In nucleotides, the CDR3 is TGTGCCAGCAGCGGTAGCGAGGGAGATACGCAGTATTTT. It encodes CASSGSEGDTQYF.

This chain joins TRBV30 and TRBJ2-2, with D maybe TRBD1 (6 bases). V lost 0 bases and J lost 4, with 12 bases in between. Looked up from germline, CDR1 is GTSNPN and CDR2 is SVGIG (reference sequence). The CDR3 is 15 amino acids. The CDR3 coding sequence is TGTGCCTGGAGTGTAAGGGGCAGGGGCACCGGGGAGCTGTTTTTT. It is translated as CAWSVRGRGTGELFF.

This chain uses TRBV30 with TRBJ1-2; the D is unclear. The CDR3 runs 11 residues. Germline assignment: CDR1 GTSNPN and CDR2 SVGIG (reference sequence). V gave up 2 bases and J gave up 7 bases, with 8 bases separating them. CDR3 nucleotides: TGTGCCTGGAGTACGAGGGTTGGCTACACCTTC. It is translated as CAWSTRVGYTF.

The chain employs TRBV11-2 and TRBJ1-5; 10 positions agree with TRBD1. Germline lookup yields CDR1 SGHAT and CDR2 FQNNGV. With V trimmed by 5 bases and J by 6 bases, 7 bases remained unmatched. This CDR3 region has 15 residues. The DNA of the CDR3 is TGTGCCAGCAGCCGGGGACAGGGGTTAAGTCAGCCCCAGCATTTT. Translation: CASSRGQGLSQPQHF.

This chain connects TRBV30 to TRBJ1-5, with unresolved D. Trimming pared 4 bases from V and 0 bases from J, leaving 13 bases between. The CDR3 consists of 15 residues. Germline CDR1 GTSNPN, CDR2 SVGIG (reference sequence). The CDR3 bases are TGTGCCTGGAATGATGCGGGGTATAGCAATCAGCCCCAGCATTTT. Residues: CAWNDAGYSNQPQHF.

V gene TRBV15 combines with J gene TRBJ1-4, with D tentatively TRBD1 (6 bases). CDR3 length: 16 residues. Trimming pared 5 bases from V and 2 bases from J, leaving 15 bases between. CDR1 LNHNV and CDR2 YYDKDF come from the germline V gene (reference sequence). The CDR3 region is CATSGHRVGTNEKLFF. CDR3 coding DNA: TGTGCCACCAGCGGTCACAGGGTCGGTACTAATGAAAAACTGTTTTTT.

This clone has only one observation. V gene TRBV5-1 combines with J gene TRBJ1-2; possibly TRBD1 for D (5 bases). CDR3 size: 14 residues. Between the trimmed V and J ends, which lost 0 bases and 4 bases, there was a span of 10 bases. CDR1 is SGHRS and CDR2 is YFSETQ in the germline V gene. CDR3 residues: CASSLDQGSYGYTF. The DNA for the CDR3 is TGCGCCAGCAGCTTGGATCAGGGTAGCTATGGCTACACCTTC.

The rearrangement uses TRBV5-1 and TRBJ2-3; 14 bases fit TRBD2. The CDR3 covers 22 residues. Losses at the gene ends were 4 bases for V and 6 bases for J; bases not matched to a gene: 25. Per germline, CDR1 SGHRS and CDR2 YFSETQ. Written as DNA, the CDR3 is TGCGCCAGCAGCCGAACCTCCCTCTACGTCTCCGGACTAGCGGGGGGACAGGATACGCAGTATTTT. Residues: CASSRTSLYVSGLAGGQDTQYF.

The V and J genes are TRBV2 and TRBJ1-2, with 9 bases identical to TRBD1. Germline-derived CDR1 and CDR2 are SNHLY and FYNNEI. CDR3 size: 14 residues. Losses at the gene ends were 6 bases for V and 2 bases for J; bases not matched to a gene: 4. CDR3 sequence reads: CASSRTGENYGYTF. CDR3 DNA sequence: TGTGCCAGCAGCAGGACAGGGGAAAACTATGGCTACACCTTC.

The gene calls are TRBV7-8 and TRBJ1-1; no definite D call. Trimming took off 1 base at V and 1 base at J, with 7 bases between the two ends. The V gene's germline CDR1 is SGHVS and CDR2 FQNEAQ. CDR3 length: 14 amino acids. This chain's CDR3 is CASSLGHPNTEAFF. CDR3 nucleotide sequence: TGTGCCAGCAGCTTAGGACATCCGAACACTGAAGCTTTCTTT.

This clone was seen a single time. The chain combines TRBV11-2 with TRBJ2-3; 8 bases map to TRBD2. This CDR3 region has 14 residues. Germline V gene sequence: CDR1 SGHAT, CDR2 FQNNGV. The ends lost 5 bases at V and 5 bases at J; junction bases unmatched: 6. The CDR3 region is CASSRAGVGDTQYF. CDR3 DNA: TGTGCCAGCAGCCGAGCGGGGGTCGGAGATACGCAGTATTTT.

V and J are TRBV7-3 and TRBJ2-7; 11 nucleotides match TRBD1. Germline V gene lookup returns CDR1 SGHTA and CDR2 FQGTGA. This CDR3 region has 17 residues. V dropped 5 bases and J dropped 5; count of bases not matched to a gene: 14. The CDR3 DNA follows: TGTGCCAGCAGCCTCCGGGACAGGGGGTTCCCCGGGAACGAGCAGTACTTC. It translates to CASSLRDRGFPGNEQYF.

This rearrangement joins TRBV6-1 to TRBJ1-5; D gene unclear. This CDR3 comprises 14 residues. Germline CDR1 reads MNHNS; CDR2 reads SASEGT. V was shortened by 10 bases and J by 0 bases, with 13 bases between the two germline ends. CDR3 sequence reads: CATSLLDSNQPQHF. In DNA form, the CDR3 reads TGTGCCACCTCACTGCTTGATAGCAATCAGCCCCAGCATTTT.

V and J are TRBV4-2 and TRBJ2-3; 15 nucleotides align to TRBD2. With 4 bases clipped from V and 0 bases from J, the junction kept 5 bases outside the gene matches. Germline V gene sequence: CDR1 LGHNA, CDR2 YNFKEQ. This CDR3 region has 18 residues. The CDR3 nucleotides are TGTGCCAGCAGCCTCGGGACTAGCGGGGGGACAAGCACAGATACGCAGTATTTT. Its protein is CASSLGTSGGTSTDTQYF.

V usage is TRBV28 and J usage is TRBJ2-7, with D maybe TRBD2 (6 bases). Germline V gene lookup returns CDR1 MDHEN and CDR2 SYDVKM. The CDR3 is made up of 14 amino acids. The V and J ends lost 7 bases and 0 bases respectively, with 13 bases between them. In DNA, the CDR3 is TGTGCCAGCACTTCTCCGCGGGGCTCCTACGAGCAGTACTTC. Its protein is CASTSPRGSYEQYF.